This TCR beta chain was found in a study of blood T cells in healthy people across ages. The CDR3 runs to 15 residues. The germline V gene encodes CDR1 SGHAT and CDR2 FQNNGV. Trimming cost V 7 bases and J 13 bases, with 28 bases left between them. A J-beta primer mix and a sample-barcoded 5' primer were used in a second PCR of roughly 6 to 11 cycles. One entry per CDR3 protein results from TCRdb running MiXCR on the 5' RACE reads. The sample includes some 800,000 distinct CDR3 sequences, around 25% of them seen just once. Concerning this clonotype itself: What it binds is not known.

Notes on the study in general: PBMCs that were unsorted prevented a conclusive naive versus antigen-experienced comparison.

Another study also made use of these data, one on T cells of mothers and their children.

V usage is TRBV11-2 and J usage is TRBJ2-5, with TRBD2 as a possible D gene (5 bases). Material: blood. The TCR originated in a boy between 5 and 17 years old in good health. The CDR3 sequence: CASTGPTSGGRARYF. The DNA for the CDR3 is TGTGCCAGCACCGGGCCAACGAGCGGCGGTCGGGCCCGGTACTTC.